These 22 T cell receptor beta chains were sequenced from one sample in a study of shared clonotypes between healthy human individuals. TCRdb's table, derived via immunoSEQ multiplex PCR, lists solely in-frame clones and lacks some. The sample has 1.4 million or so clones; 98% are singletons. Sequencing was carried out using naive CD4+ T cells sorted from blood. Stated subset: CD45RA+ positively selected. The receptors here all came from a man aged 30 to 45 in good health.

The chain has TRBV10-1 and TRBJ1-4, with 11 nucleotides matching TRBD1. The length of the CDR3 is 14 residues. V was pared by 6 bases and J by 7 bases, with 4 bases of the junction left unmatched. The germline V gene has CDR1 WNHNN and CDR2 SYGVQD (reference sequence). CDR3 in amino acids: CASSSGQGAEKLFF. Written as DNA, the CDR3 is TGCGCCAGCAGCTCTGGACAGGGGGCTGAAAAACTGTTTTTT.

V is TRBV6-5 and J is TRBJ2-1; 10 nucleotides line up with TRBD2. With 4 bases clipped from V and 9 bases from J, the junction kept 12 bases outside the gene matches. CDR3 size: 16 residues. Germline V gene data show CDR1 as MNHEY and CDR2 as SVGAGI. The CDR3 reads CASSSLAGVSLGEQFF. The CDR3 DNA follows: TGTGCCAGCAGTTCCCTAGCGGGAGTATCTCTGGGTGAGCAGTTCTTC.

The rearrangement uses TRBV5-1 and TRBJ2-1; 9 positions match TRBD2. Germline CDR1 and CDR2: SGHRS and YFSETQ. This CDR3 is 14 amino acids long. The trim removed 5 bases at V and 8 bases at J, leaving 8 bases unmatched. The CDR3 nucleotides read TGCGCCAGCAGGCGAAGCGGGAGGAGCGATGAGCAGTTCTTC. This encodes CASRRSGRSDEQFF.

CDR3 sequence reads: CATSRAGQEEKLFF. CDR3 nucleotide sequence: TGTGCCACCAGCAGGGCGGGACAGGAGGAAAAACTGTTTTTT. The chain is built from TRBV15 and TRBJ1-4, with TRBD1 matching over 8 bases. The J segment lost 8 bases and the V segment lost 3 bases, leaving 5 bases of the junction unmatched. The length of the CDR3 is 14 residues. Germline V lookup: CDR1 LNHNV, CDR2 YYDKDF (reference sequence).

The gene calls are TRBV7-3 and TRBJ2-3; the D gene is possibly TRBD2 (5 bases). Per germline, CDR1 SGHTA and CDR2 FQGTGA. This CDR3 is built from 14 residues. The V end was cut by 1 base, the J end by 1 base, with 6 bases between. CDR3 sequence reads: CASSLMRGTDTQYF. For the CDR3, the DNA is TGTGCCAGCAGCTTAATGAGGGGCACAGATACGCAGTATTTT.

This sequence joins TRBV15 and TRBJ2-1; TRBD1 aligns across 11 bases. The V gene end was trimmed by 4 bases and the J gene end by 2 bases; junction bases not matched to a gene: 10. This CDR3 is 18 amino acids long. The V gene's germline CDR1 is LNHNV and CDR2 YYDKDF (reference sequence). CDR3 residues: CATSIWTGGVGPYNEQFF. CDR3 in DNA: TGTGCCACCAGCATTTGGACAGGGGGCGTAGGGCCCTACAATGAGCAGTTCTTC.

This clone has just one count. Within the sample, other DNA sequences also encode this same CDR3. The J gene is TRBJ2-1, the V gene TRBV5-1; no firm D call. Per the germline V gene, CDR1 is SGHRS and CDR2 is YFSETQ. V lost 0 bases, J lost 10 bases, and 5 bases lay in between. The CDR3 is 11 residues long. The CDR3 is CASSLAEEQFF. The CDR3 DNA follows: TGCGCCAGCAGCTTGGCTGAAGAGCAGTTCTTC.

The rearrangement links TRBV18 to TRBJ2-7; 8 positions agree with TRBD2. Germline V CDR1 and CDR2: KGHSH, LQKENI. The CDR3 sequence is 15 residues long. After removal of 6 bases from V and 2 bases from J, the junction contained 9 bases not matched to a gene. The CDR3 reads CASSPTSGEAYEQYF. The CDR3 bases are TGTGCCAGCTCCCCTACTAGCGGTGAAGCCTACGAGCAGTACTTC.

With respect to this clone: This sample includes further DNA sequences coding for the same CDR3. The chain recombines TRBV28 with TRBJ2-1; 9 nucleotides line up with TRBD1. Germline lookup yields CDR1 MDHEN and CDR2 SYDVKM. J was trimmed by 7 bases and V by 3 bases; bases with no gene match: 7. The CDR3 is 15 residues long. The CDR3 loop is CASSFPGTGINEQFF. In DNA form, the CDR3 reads TGTGCCAGCAGTTTCCCCGGGACAGGGATAAATGAGCAGTTCTTC.

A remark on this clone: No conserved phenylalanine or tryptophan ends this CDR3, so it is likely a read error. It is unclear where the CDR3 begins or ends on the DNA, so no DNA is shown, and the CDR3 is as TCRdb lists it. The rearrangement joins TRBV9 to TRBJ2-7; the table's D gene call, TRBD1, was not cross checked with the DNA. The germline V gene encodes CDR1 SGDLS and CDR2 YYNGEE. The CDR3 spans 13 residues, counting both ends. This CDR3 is CASSVARQGPPPI.

CDR3 coding DNA: TGTGCCAGCAGCCGGACAGGGGGCGCCTGGGGGCAAGAGACCCAGTACTTC. Translating it yields CASSRTGGAWGQETQYF. J is TRBJ2-5 and V is TRBV7-9; 11 bases fit TRBD1. CDR3 length: 17 amino acids. The V and J ends lost 5 bases and 2 bases, in that order; junction bases with no gene match: 10. Germline-derived CDR1 and CDR2 are SEHNR and FQNEAQ (reference sequence).

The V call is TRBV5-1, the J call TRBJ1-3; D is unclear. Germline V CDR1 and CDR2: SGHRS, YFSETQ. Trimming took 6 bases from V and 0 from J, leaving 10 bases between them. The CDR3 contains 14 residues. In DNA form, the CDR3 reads TGCGCCAGCAAGGTGGGGAGCTCTGGAAACACCATATATTTT. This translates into CASKVGSSGNTIYF.

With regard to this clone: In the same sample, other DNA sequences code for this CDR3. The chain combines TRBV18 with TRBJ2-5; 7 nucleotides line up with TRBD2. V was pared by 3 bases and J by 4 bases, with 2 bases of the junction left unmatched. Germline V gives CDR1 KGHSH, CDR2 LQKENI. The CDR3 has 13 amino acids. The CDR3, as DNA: TGTGCCAGCTCACCCCGCGGGGGAGAGACCCAGTACTTC. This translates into CASSPRGGETQYF.

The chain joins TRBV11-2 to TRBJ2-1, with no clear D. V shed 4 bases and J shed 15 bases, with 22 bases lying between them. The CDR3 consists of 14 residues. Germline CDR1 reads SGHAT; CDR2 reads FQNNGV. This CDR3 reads CASSSLSARRNLFF. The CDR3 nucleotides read TGTGCCAGCAGCTCCCTAAGTGCCCGACGGAATCTGTTCTTC.

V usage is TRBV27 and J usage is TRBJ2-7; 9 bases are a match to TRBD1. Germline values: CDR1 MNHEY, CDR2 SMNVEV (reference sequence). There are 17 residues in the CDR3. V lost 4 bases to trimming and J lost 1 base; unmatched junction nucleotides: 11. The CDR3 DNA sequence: TGTGCCAGCAGTTACAGACAGGGGGTAGCTCAATCCTACGAGCAGTACTTC. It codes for CASSYRQGVAQSYEQYF.

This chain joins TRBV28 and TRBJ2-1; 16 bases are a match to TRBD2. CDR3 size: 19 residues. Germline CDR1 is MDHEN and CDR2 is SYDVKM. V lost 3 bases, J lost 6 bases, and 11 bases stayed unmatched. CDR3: CASSFPPGTSGRASNEQFF. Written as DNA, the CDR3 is TGTGCCAGCAGTTTTCCCCCCGGGACTAGCGGGAGGGCCTCCAATGAGCAGTTCTTC.

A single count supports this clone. CDR3 protein: CASSFIAGGQGIGTQYF. In nucleotides, the CDR3 is TGTGCCAGCAGCTTCATAGCGGGAGGGCAGGGAATTGGTACGCAGTATTTT. J is TRBJ2-3 and V is TRBV7-2, with 11 bases matching TRBD2. J lost 8 bases, V lost 3 bases, and 13 bases had no gene match. The CDR3 is 17 amino acids. The V gene's germline CDR1 is SGHTA and CDR2 FQGNSA.

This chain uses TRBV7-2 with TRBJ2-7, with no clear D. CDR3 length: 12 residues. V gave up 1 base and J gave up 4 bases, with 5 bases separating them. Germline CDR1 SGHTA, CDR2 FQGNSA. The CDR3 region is CASSLVLYEQYF. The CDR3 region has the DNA TGTGCCAGCAGCTTAGTTCTTTACGAGCAGTACTTC.

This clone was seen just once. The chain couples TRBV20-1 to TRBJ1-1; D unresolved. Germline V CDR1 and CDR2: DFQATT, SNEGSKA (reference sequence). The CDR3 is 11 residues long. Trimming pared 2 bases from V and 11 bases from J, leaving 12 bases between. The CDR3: CSARIVSAAFF. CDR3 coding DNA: TGCAGTGCTAGAATTGTAAGTGCGGCTTTCTTT.

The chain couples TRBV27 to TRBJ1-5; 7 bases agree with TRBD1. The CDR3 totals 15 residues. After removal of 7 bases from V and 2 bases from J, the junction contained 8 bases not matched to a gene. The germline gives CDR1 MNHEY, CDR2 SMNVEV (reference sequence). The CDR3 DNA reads TGTGCCAGCAATCCGACAGGGTGGGGCAATCAGCCCCAGCATTTT. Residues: CASNPTGWGNQPQHF.

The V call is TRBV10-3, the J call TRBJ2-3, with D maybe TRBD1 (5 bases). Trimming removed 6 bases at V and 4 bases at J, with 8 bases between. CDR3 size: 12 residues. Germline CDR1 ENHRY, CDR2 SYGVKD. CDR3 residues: CAISPRADTQYF. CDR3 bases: TGTGCCATCAGCCCCAGGGCAGATACGCAGTATTTT.

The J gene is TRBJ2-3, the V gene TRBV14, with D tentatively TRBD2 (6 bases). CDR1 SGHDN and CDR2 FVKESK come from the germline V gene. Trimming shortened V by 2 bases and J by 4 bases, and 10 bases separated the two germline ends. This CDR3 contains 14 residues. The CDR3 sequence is CASSQTGVADTQYF. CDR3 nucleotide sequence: TGTGCCAGCAGCCAAACGGGAGTGGCAGATACGCAGTATTTT. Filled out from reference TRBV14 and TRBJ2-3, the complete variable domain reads EAGVTQFPSHSVIEKGQTVTLRCDPISGHDNLYWYRRVMGKEIKFLLHFVKESKQDESGMPNNRFLAERTGGTYSTLKVQPAELEDSGVYFCASSQTGVADTQYFGPGTRLTVL.